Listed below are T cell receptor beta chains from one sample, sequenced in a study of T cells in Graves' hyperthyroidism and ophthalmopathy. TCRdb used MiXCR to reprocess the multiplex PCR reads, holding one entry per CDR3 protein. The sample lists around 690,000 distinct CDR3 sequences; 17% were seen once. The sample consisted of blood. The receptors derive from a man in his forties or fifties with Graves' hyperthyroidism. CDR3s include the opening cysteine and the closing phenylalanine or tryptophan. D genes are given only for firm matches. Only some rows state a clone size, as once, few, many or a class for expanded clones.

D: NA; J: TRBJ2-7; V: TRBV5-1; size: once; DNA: TGCGCCAGCAGCCGGGGCAGGGGGGTCAACGAGCAGTACTTC; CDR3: CASSRGRGVNEQYF
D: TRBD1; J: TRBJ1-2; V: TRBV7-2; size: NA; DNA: TGTGCCAGCAGCTTAGCGATTCAGGGGGCGGGGTACACCTTC; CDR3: CASSLAIQGAGYTF
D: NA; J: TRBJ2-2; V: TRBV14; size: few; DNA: TGTGCCAGCAGCCAAGAAGAAGGGTCAGGGATGAACACCGGGGAGCTGTTTTTT; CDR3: CASSQEEGSGMNTGELFF
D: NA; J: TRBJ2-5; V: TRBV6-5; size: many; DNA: TGTGCCAGCAGTTACGACCCCACGGAGACCCAGTACTTC; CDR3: CASSYDPTETQYF
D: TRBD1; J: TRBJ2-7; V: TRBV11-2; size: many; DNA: TGTGCCAGCAGCTTAATTGGACAGGGGGCTGGGGAGCAGTACTTC; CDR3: CASSLIGQGAGEQYF
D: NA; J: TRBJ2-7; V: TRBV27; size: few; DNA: TGTGCCAGCAGAACGGAGCGGGACAGCTCCTACGAGCAGTACTTC; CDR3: CASRTERDSSYEQYF
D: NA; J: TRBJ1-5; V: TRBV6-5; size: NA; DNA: TGTGCCAGCAGTTCTGGGACAACGGCGGCCCAGCATTTT; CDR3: CASSSGTTAAQHF
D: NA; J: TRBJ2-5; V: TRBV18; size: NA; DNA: TGTGCCAGCTCACCACCCACATTCAGAGAGAGACAGTACTTC; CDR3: CASSPPTFRERQYF
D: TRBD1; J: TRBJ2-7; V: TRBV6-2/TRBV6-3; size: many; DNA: TGTGCCAGCAGTTACGGACAGGGGGCCTACGAGCAGTACTTC; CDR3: CASSYGQGAYEQYF
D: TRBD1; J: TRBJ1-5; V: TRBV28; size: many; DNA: TGTGCCAGCAGTTTATTGAAAACAGGGGGCGGCAATCAGCCCCAGCATTTT; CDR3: CASSLLKTGGGNQPQHF
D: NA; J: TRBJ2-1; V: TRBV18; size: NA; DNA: TGTGCCAGCTCACGGCAGAACAGGGTTTTGGAGGACAATGAGCAGTTCTTC; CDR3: CASSRQNRVLEDNEQFF
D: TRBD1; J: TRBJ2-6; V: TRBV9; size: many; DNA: TGTGCCAGCAGCGTAGTTCCAGGGGGATCTGGGGCCAACGTCCTGACTTTC; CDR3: CASSVVPGGSGANVLTF
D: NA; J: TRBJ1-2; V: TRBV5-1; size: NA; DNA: TGCGCCAGCAGCTTGGCCCCGGCCACTAACTATGGCTACACCTTC; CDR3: CASSLAPATNYGYTF
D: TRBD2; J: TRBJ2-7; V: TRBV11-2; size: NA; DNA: TGTGCCAGCAGCTCCCCTGGGACCCTCACTAGCGGGTACTACGAGCAGTACTTC; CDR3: CASSSPGTLTSGYYEQYF
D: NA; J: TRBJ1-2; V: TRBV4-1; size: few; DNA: TGCGCCAGCAGCCAAGTCCTGTACCGGGCGCTGGCCTACACCTTC; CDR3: CASSQVLYRALAYTF
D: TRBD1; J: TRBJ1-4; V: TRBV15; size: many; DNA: TGTGCCACCAGCAGAGGAAAAGGGGGACAGGGTTCCGGCGGGGCGGAAAAACTGTTTTTT; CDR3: CATSRGKGGQGSGGAEKLFF
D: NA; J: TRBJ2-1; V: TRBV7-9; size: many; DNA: TGTGCCAGCAGCTTCCCCTTAGCGGATCCCTCCTACAATGAGCAGTTCTTC; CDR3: CASSFPLADPSYNEQFF
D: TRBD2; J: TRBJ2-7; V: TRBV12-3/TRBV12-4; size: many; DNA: TGTGCCAGCAGTTTAACTAGCGCGAGCTCCTACGAGCAGTACTTC; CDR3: CASSLTSASSYEQYF
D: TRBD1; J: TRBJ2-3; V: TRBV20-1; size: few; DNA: TGCAGTGCCCAGGGGGCTAGCTCTAGCACAGATACGCAGTATTTT; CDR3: CSAQGASSSTDTQYF
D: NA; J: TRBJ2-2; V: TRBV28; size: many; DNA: TGTGCCAGCAGTTTACTGGCGTCCTACACCGGGGAGCTGTTTTTT; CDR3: CASSLLASYTGELFF
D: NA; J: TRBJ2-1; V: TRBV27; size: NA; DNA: TGTGCCAGCAGTTTACCCCGAGGGGTCCCCTACAATGAGCAGTTCTTC; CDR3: CASSLPRGVPYNEQFF
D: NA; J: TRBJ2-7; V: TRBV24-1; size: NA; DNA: TGTGCCACCAGTGGCGATAGCGACGAGCAGTACTTC; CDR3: CATSGDSDEQYF
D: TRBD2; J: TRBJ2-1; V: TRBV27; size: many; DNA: TGTGCCAGCGGACGGACTAGCGGGAGCTCCTACAATGAGCAGTTCTTC; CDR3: CASGRTSGSSYNEQFF
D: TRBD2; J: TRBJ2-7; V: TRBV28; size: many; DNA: TGTGCCAGCAGTTGGCTGCAGGGGGCCAGCGGGAGGGGAGAGCAGTACTTC; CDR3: CASSWLQGASGRGEQYF
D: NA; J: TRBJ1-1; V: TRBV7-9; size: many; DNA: TGTGCCAGCAGCTTAGCGCTTGGGAACACTGAAGCTTTCTTT; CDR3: CASSLALGNTEAFF
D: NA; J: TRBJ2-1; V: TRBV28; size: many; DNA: TGTGCCAGCGGCCCCACTACTATGAGGGGCAATGAGCAGTTCTTC; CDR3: CASGPTTMRGNEQFF
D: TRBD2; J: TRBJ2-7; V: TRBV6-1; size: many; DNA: TGTGCCAGCGAAGCGGGGACCTCCTACGAGCAGTACTTC; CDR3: CASEAGTSYEQYF
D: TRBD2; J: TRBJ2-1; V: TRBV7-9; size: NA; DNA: TGTGCCAGCAGACCGAGTTCTAGCAGGCGGGGGAATGAGCAGTTCTTC; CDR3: CASRPSSSRRGNEQFF
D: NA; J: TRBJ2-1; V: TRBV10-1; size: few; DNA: TGCGCCAGCAGTCCAAACTTAGGCTCCTACAATGAGCAGTTCTTC; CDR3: CASSPNLGSYNEQFF
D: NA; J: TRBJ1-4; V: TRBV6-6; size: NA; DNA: TGTGCCAGCAGTAATCCACAGGGACGGGAAAAACTGTTTTTT; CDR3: CASSNPQGREKLFF
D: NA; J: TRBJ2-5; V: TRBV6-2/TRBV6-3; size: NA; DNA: TGTGCCAGCGTCTTAGCGGGCGGCAGGGGAGAGACCCAGTACTTC; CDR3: CASVLAGGRGETQYF
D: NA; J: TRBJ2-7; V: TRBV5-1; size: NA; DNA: TGCGCCAGCAGCGTGACTACCCCAGCCACTTACGAGCAGTACTTC; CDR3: CASSVTTPATYEQYF
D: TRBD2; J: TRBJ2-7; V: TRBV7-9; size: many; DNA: TGTGCCAGCAGTTTAACTAGCGGGAGGGCCTACGAGCAGTACTTC; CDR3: CASSLTSGRAYEQYF
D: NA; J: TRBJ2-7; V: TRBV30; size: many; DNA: TGTGCCTGGAGGCGCCTTTTGGGGCGCCACGAGCAGTACTTC; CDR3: CAWRRLLGRHEQYF
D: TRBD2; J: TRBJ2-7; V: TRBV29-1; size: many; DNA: TGCAGCGCTGGCACCGCCGGGCTAGCGGGACGCGAGCAGTACTTC; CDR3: CSAGTAGLAGREQYF
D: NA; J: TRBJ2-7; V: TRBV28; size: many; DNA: TGTGCCAGCAGTTTATTGGACAGATTCTCCTACGAGCAGTACTTC; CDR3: CASSLLDRFSYEQYF
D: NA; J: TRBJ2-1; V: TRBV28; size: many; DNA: TGTGCCAGCAGTTTAGCTGGCGGTGGGGGCAATGAGCAGTTCTTC; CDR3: CASSLAGGGGNEQFF
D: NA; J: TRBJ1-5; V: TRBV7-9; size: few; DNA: TGTGCCAGCAGCGACCCGGGTCAGCCCCAGCATTTT; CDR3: CASSDPGQPQHF
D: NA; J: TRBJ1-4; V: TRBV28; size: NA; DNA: TGTGCCAGCAGTAGACAGTCCCTAACGAGGGATGAAAAACTGTTTTTT; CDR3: CASSRQSLTRDEKLFF
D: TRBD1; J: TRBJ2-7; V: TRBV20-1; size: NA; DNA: TGCAGTGCTTCCGGGACAGGCTACTACGAGCAGTACTTC; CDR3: CSASGTGYYEQYF
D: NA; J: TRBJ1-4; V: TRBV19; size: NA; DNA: TGTGCCAGTAGTCTTATCGGCTCAGGAACTAATGAAAAACTGTTTTTT; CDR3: CASSLIGSGTNEKLFF
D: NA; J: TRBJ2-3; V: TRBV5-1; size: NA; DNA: TGCGCCAGCAGCTTGTACAGTGGGTCAGATACGCGGTATTTT; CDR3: CASSLYSGSDTRYF
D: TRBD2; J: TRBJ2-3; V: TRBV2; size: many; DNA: TGTGCCAGCAGGGGACTAACGCAGTATTTT; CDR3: CASRGLTQYF
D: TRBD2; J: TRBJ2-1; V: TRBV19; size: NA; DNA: TGTGCCAGTAATGAAGCGGGAGGGCCCCCTAAAGGGTCCTACAATGAGCAGTTCTTC; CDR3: CASNEAGGPPKGSYNEQFF